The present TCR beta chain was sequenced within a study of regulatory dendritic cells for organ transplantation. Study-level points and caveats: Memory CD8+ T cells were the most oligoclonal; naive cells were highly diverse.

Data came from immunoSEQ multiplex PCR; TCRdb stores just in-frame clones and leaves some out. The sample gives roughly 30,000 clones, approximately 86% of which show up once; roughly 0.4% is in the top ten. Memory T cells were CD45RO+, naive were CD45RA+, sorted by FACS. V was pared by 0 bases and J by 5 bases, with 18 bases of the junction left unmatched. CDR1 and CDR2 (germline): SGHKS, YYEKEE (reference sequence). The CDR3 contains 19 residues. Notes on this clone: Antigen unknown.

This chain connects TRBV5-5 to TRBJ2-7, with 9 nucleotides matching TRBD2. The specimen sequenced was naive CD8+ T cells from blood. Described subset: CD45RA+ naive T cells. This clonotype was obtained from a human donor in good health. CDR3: CASSLVAGTSRSMRHEQYF. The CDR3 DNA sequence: TGTGCCAGCAGCTTGGTCGCCGGGACTAGCCGAAGTATGAGGCACGAGCAGTACTTC.